This T cell receptor (beta chain) was retrieved from a study of OX40 agonist ivuxolimab in advanced cancers. Study-wide background: At doses from 0.01 to 10 mg/kg, patients were given intravenous ivuxolimab every 2 weeks. Dose-escalation patients suffered from hepatocellular carcinoma, melanoma, renal cell or head and neck cancer. From about 20 to 79 years was the age range, with a mean of around 56 years, and roughly 80% were male.

General study results and limits: Several nonresponders also turned out to have low normalized T-cell clonal expansion.

Note on this clone: Antigen: not known.

Using immunoSEQ multiplex PCR, the repertoire was profiled, and TCRdb retains in-frame clones only, with some absent. The data show 30,000 to 40,000 clones, 65% to 80% seen once. This material consisted of CD4+ or CD8+ T cells sorted from blood, taken in a trial of the OX40 agonist ivuxolimab. The TCR was taken from an adult with an advanced solid tumor such as melanoma, head and neck, liver or kidney cancer.

CDR3 amino acids: CASSDSGDTEAFF. The CDR3 DNA follows: TGCGCCAGCAGTGATAGCGGGGACACTGAAGCTTTCTTT. The chain is built from TRBV10-2 and TRBJ1-1; no reliable D call. This CDR3 comprises 13 residues. V gave up 3 bases and J gave up 3 bases, with 8 bases separating them. Germline-derived CDR1 and CDR2 are WSHSY and SAAADI.